Below, 25 T cell receptor beta chains from the same sample are listed, as sequenced in a study of shared clonotypes between healthy human individuals. Libraries were prepared by immunoSEQ multiplex PCR; TCRdb keeps only in-frame clonotypes and omits some of them. The sample contains about 2 million clones, roughly 94% of which appear only once. Sequenced input: naive CD4+ T cells sorted from blood. Subset here: CD45RA+ positively selected. These receptors were collected from a man in his late teens or twenties in good health.

The chain combines TRBV29-1 with TRBJ1-2; 7 bases agree with TRBD1. V was pared by 5 bases and J by 11 bases, with 11 bases of the junction left unmatched. Germline CDR1 is SQVTM and CDR2 is ANQGSEA. This CDR3 region has 12 residues. Here the CDR3 reads CSVRPGTEGYTF. CDR3 nucleotides: TGCAGCGTTCGTCCCGGGACAGAGGGTTACACCTTC.

The chain carries TRBV27 and TRBJ2-7; a possible D gene is TRBD2 (5 bases). The germline V gene has CDR1 MNHEY and CDR2 SMNVEV (reference sequence). V lost 6 bases and J 0 bases, leaving 18 bases between the germline ends. This CDR3 is 16 amino acids long. CDR3 region: CASRRAFGESSYEQYF. DNA of the CDR3: TGTGCCAGCAGACGAGCCTTTGGGGAGAGCTCCTACGAGCAGTACTTC.

This clone has only one observation. The chain links TRBV13 to TRBJ2-1; D could derive from TRBD1 or TRBD2 (5 bases each). This CDR3 region has 15 residues. The germline CDR1 and CDR2 sequences are PRHDT and FYEKMQ (reference sequence). V gave up 5 bases and J gave up 0 bases, with 11 bases separating them. The CDR3: CASSVLGGSYNEQFF. CDR3 DNA: TGTGCCAGCAGCGTCCTTGGGGGCTCCTACAATGAGCAGTTCTTC.

The chain uses TRBV19 and TRBJ1-4, with TRBD1 identical over 12 bases. The germline CDR1 and CDR2 sequences are LNHDA and SQIVND (reference sequence). V was clipped by 5 bases and J by 11 bases; unmatched bases: 9. CDR3 length: 15 amino acids. The CDR3 DNA reads as TGTGCCAGTAGTCTAGGGACAGGGGGCTATCGGAAACTGTTTTTT. Translation gives CASSLGTGGYRKLFF.

This chain uses TRBV14 with TRBJ1-2, with D tentatively TRBD1 (5 bases). The CDR3 is made up of 13 amino acids. Germline V gives CDR1 SGHDN, CDR2 FVKESK. V shed 4 bases and J shed 7 bases, with 13 bases lying between them. The chain's CDR3 is CASSPGDVGGYTF. For the CDR3, the DNA is TGTGCCAGCAGCCCTGGGGACGTTGGTGGCTACACCTTC.

This chain links TRBV2 with TRBJ1-6; 8 bases are shared with TRBD1. Losses at the gene ends were 1 base for V and 9 bases for J; bases not matched to a gene: 5. The CDR3 runs to 15 residues. The germline gives CDR1 SNHLY, CDR2 FYNNEI. Written as DNA, the CDR3 is TGTGCCAGCAGTGAAGGGACAGGGTTAGGTTCACCCCTCCACTTT. Translating it yields CASSEGTGLGSPLHF.

The genes are TRBV6-1 and TRBJ2-2; 7 bases agree with TRBD1. Germline V gives CDR1 MNHNS, CDR2 SASEGT. Trimming removed 5 bases from V and 4 bases from J; junction bases left unmatched: 7. This CDR3 comprises 15 residues. The CDR3 protein is CASSLGQIGTGELFF. CDR3 coding DNA: TGTGCCAGCAGTTTGGGACAGATTGGCACCGGGGAGCTGTTTTTT.

V and J are TRBV28 and TRBJ1-6, with TRBD1 as a possible D gene (5 bases). CDR3 length: 18 amino acids. Trimming took off 2 bases at V and 4 bases at J, with 18 bases between the two ends. Germline V CDR1 and CDR2: MDHEN, SYDVKM. The CDR3 region is CASSLKAERRGYNSPLHF. The CDR3 DNA is TGTGCCAGCAGTTTAAAGGCCGAGAGGAGGGGTTATAATTCACCCCTCCACTTT.

The rearrangement uses TRBV7-3 and TRBJ1-6; no clear D. There are 14 residues in the CDR3. Trimming removed 4 bases from V and 6 bases from J, with 10 bases in between. Germline assignment: CDR1 SGHTA and CDR2 FQGTGA. CDR3: CASSSSLVNSPLHF. The CDR3 nucleotides read TGTGCCAGCAGCTCCTCCCTGGTTAATTCACCCCTCCACTTT.

The genes are TRBV12-5 and TRBJ1-2; D is uncertain. The CDR3 extends over 12 amino acids. In germline, CDR1 is LGHNT, CDR2 FRNRAP. The germline V and J ends were trimmed by 5 bases and 7 bases, with 11 bases remaining between them. The CDR3 sequence: CASGHPLGGYTF. CDR3 nucleotide sequence: TGTGCTAGTGGTCACCCACTCGGTGGCTACACCTTC. Full variable domain (missing parts from reference TRBV12-5 and TRBJ1-2): DARVTQTPRHKVTEMGQEVTMRCQPILGHNTVFWYRQTMMQGLELLAYFRNRAPLDDSGMPKDRFSAEMPDATLATLKIQPSEPRDSAVYFCASGHPLGGYTFGSGTRLTVV.

The genes are TRBV4-1 and TRBJ2-6; D possibly uses TRBD1 or TRBD2 (5 bases each). V gave up 6 bases and J gave up 3 bases, with 21 bases separating them. This CDR3 has 18 amino acids. Germline CDR1 is MGHRA and CDR2 is YSYEKL. The CDR3 sequence is CASRGERQGFFGANVLTF. The CDR3 bases are TGCGCCAGCAGGGGGGAGCGGCAGGGATTCTTTGGGGCCAACGTCCTGACTTTC.

The J gene is TRBJ2-2, the V gene TRBV11-2, with D possibly being TRBD1 or TRBD2 (5 bases each). Germline CDR1 SGHAT, CDR2 FQNNGV. The CDR3 contains 15 residues. The ends were cut back, 4 bases at V and 5 bases at J, with 14 bases in the middle. The DNA for the CDR3 is TGTGCCAGCAGCTCCGGGACCCGCGGGACCGGGGAGCTGTTTTTT. It yields the protein CASSSGTRGTGELFF.

About this clone itself: This sample also contains other DNA sequences that code for the same CDR3. This sequence joins TRBV5-4 and TRBJ1-5; no firm D call. CDR1 SGHNT and CDR2 YYREEE come from the germline V gene (reference sequence). V was clipped by 1 base and J by 1 base, with 6 bases between them. The CDR3 consists of 14 residues. The CDR3 nucleotides are TGTGCCAGCAGCTTGAGAGGAAGCAATCAGCCCCAGCATTTT. It translates to CASSLRGSNQPQHF.

This CDR3 is CAHTLQTRTGGPEQYF. The DNA for the CDR3 is TGTGCCCATACTCTTCAGACTAGGACAGGGGGACCCGAGCAGTACTTC. This sequence joins TRBV7-9 and TRBJ2-7; 10 nucleotides align to TRBD1. Germline CDR1 reads SEHNR; CDR2 reads FQNEAQ (reference sequence). The CDR3 consists of 16 residues. The V gene end was trimmed by 11 bases and the J gene end by 6 bases; junction bases not matched to a gene: 19.

A remark on this clone: This CDR3 is also generated by other DNA sequences in the sample. The V call is TRBV2, the J call TRBJ1-1; 8 bases are a match to TRBD1. V trimming: 5 bases; J trimming: 5 bases; junction bases outside the gene matches: 4. This CDR3 has 13 amino acids. The germline V gene encodes CDR1 SNHLY and CDR2 FYNNEI. CDR3 sequence reads: CASSTQGATEAFF. CDR3 coding DNA: TGTGCCAGCAGTACGCAGGGGGCGACTGAAGCTTTCTTT.

The chain links TRBV4-3 to TRBJ1-1, with 7 bases matching TRBD1. The length of the CDR3 is 15 residues. Germline CDR1 LGHNA, CDR2 YSLEER. V dropped 1 base and J dropped 1; count of bases not matched to a gene: 3. Here the CDR3 reads CASSQVRQGNTEAFF. CDR3 coding DNA: TGCGCCAGCAGCCAAGTGAGACAGGGGAACACTGAAGCTTTCTTT.

This chain connects TRBV7-8 to TRBJ1-2, with TRBD1 matching 8 bases. Per germline, CDR1 SGHVS and CDR2 FQNEAQ. The CDR3 spans 15 residues. The J segment lost 4 bases and the V segment lost 4 bases, leaving 8 bases of the junction unmatched. The chain's CDR3 is CASSYPGGEGYGYTF. The CDR3 bases are TGTGCCAGCAGCTACCCAGGGGGCGAGGGCTATGGCTACACCTTC.

The rearrangement joins TRBV30 to TRBJ1-3, with TRBD1 as a possible D gene (5 bases). CDR3 length: 13 residues. V was cut by 1 base and J by 7 bases, with 11 bases left in between. Per the germline V gene, CDR1 is GTSNPN and CDR2 is SVGIG (reference sequence). This CDR3 is CAWSGGKDNTIYF. The CDR3 DNA reads TGTGCCTGGAGTGGGGGGAAAGATAACACCATATATTTT.

The count of this clone is one. The chain uses TRBV11-1 and TRBJ2-1, with a possible D match to TRBD2 (5 bases). The V end lost 1 base, the J end lost 3 bases, and 10 bases lay between the germline ends. The CDR3 covers 15 residues. Germline V gene lookup returns CDR1 SGHAT and CDR2 FQDESV (reference sequence). CDR3 amino acids: CASSLDRGYYNEQFF. Written as DNA, the CDR3 is TGTGCCAGCAGCTTAGATCGGGGATACTACAATGAGCAGTTCTTC.

The chain uses TRBV5-1 and TRBJ2-1; D is undetermined. The CDR3 spans 13 residues. Trimming removed 2 bases at V and 8 bases at J, with 11 bases between. CDR1 is SGHRS, CDR2 YFSETQ, per germline. The CDR3 nucleotides read TGCGCCAGCAGCTTTCCCAACGCCGATGAGCAGTTCTTC. It translates to CASSFPNADEQFF.

This chain joins TRBV28 and TRBJ2-1; the D is unclear. CDR3 size: 15 residues. Germline V gives CDR1 MDHEN, CDR2 SYDVKM. The germline V and J ends were trimmed by 1 base and 4 bases, with 11 bases remaining between them. The DNA of the CDR3 is TGTGCCAGCAGTTTATCGAGCCTTGGTTACAATGAGCAGTTCTTC. This sequence encodes CASSLSSLGYNEQFF.

The chain employs TRBV28 and TRBJ2-7; D is perhaps TRBD2 (7 bases). CDR1 and CDR2 from the germline V gene are MDHEN and SYDVKM. The CDR3 sequence is 13 residues long. The ends were cut back, 10 bases at V and 3 bases at J, with 16 bases in the middle. This chain's CDR3 is CATRGGGFYEQYF. The CDR3 DNA sequence: TGTGCCACTAGGGGGGGCGGGTTCTACGAGCAGTACTTC.

The gene calls are TRBV5-1 and TRBJ2-5; D might be TRBD1 (6 bases). The CDR3 runs to 15 residues. The ends were cut back, 3 bases at V and 5 bases at J, with 17 bases in the middle. CDR1 is SGHRS, CDR2 YFSETQ, per germline. CDR3 residues: CASSSGQRGMETQYF. CDR3 in DNA: TGCGCCAGCAGCTCAGGACAGAGGGGTATGGAGACCCAGTACTTC.

V and J are TRBV2 and TRBJ1-1; D is ambiguous. CDR3 length: 13 amino acids. CDR1 and CDR2 from the germline V gene are SNHLY and FYNNEI. V gave up 7 bases and J gave up 1 base, with 10 bases separating them. The CDR3 DNA is TGTGCCAGCATGGGTGAAGGGAACACTGAAGCTTTCTTT. Its protein is CASMGEGNTEAFF.

Comment on this clone: Other DNA sequences of this sample code for an identical CDR3. The chain has TRBV4-2 and TRBJ2-1; D may be TRBD2 (6 bases). The CDR3 contains 13 residues. The germline V gene encodes CDR1 LGHNA and CDR2 YNFKEQ. The ends were cut back, 0 bases at V and 6 bases at J, with 6 bases in the middle. The CDR3 nucleotides read TGTGCCAGCAGCCAAGAGGGGGGCAATGAGCAGTTCTTC. As protein: CASSQEGGNEQFF.